This record looks at one TCR beta chain sequence and its context. This sample is part of a study of radiotherapy plus CTLA-4 blockade in lung cancer. Across the whole study: Disease control was seen in approximately 30% of patients, objective responses in roughly 17%.

TCRdb keeps only in-frame clones here, not all; method: immunoSEQ multiplex PCR. The table shows about 59,000 clones, with 65% to 80% occurring only once. The germline V gene has CDR1 SGHVS and CDR2 FQNEAQ. The CDR3 runs 15 residues. Deletions cut 1 base from V and 1 base from J, with 10 bases between. The origin of this receptor is a human donor with non-small cell lung cancer whose response to radiotherapy plus ipilimumab could not be evaluated. V gene TRBV7-8 combines with J gene TRBJ1-1; D gene unclear. The sample consisted of peripheral blood, taken from a patient treated with radiotherapy plus ipilimumab. CDR3 residues: CASSLEWRPNTEAFF. The CDR3, as DNA: TGTGCCAGCAGCTTAGAATGGCGGCCGAACACTGAAGCTTTCTTT.